The subject of this entry is one TCR beta chain. Trimming took 4 bases from V and 1 from J, leaving 8 bases between them. The CDR3 consists of 12 residues. The V gene's germline CDR1 is SQVTM and CDR2 ANQGSEA. Under the authors' procedure: Reference gene primer amplification yielded estimated nucleated cell counts. Repertoires were generated with immunoSEQ multiplex PCR, while TCRdb's copy carries only in-frame clones and drops some. The V and J calls and clone size were taken over from that table, and D and trimming were inferred from the DNA. The table shows 300,000 to 350,000 clones, with around nine tenths occurring only once. These data originate in a study of blood T cell repertoires in COVID-19.

Sequencing used PBMCs or T cells enriched from blood (not recorded which). The J gene is TRBJ2-7, the V gene TRBV29-1; D might be TRBD2 (6 bases). The clonotype was recovered from a woman under 40 who had been exposed to COVID-19. This CDR3 is CSVGRGSYEQYF. CDR3 coding DNA: TGCAGCGTTGGGAGGGGTTCCTACGAGCAGTACTTC.